The 14 T cell receptor beta chains listed next were all sequenced from one sample in a study of cytomegalovirus exposure and HLA in healthy donors. 13 Jbeta primers and 60 Vbeta primers were used for the PCR. Libraries were prepared by immunoSEQ multiplex PCR; TCRdb keeps only in-frame clonotypes and omits some of them. Here the sample spans 170,000 or so clones, about 80% being singletons. Source material: PBMCs. The source is a woman in her forties or fifties in good health and CMV-seropositive.

This chain uses TRBV28 with TRBJ1-2; 7 nucleotides match TRBD1. CDR3 length: 13 residues. The ends lost 5 bases at V and 4 bases at J; junction bases unmatched: 4. CDR1 and CDR2 (germline): MDHEN, SYDVKM. Written as DNA, the CDR3 is TGTGCCAGCAGTCCGTACAGGGGCTATGGCTACACCTTC. Protein product: CASSPYRGYGYTF.

In this sample, this clone turned up a few times. This chain uses TRBV7-2 with TRBJ2-5; TRBD2 matches at 11 bases. In germline, CDR1 is SGHTA, CDR2 FQGNSA. Germline trimming cut 3 bases from V and 3 bases from J; bases unmatched to any gene: 9. The length of the CDR3 is 17 residues. CDR3 region: CASSFHQLAGVKETQYF. In nucleotides, the CDR3 is TGTGCCAGCAGCTTCCATCAACTAGCGGGGGTAAAAGAGACCCAGTACTTC. Together with reference TRBV7-2 and TRBJ2-5, the CDR3 gives the full variable domain: GAGVSQSPSNKVTEKGKDVELRCDPISGHTALYWYRQSLGQGLEFLIYFQGNSAPDKSGLPSDRFSAERTGGSVSTLTIQRTQQEDSAVYLCASSFHQLAGVKETQYFGPGTRLLVL.

The chain uses TRBV19 and TRBJ2-7, with 16 nucleotides matching TRBD2. Losses at the gene ends were 5 bases for V and 1 base for J; bases not matched to a gene: 11. Looked up from germline, CDR1 is LNHDA and CDR2 is SQIVND (reference sequence). The CDR3 is 19 residues long. The CDR3 loop is CASSLRPGLAGGLSYEQYF. The CDR3 nucleotides are TGTGCCAGTAGTCTTAGACCGGGACTAGCGGGAGGGTTATCCTACGAGCAGTACTTC.

The chain joins TRBV21-1 to TRBJ2-1; TRBD1, the table's D call, lacks a check against the DNA. TRBV21-1 is a documented pseudogene. This CDR3 region has 16 residues. The CDR3 DNA follows: TGTGCCAGCAGCAAAGGGTCCAGGGTCCTAGAGTATGAGCAGTTCTTC. As protein: CASSKGSRVLEYEQFF.

Note on this clone: A read error may produce the germline difference seen at one junction end. Here the CDR3 DNA reads TGTGCCAGCAGTCAAGATATGAACACTGAAGCTTTCTTT. Residues: CASSQDMNTEAFF. The chain combines TRBV4-2 with TRBJ1-1, with no clear D. Germline V gene lookup returns CDR1 LGHNA and CDR2 YNFKEQ. The CDR3 has 13 residues.

The rearrangement links TRBV5-1 to TRBJ1-6, with 7 nucleotides matching TRBD1. This CDR3 contains 15 residues. With V trimmed by 4 bases and J by 7 bases, 8 bases remained unmatched. CDR1 and CDR2 (germline): SGHRS, YFSETQ. The DNA of the CDR3 is TGCGCCAGCAGCCTCTTCACAGGGGAAAATTCACCCCTCCACTTT. The encoded protein is CASSLFTGENSPLHF.

This sequence joins TRBV15 and TRBJ2-1; D is perhaps TRBD1 (5 bases). The CDR3 has 14 residues. Germline values: CDR1 LNHNV, CDR2 YYDKDF (reference sequence). Trimming stripped 2 bases from V and 8 bases from J, with 13 bases between. The CDR3 spells CATSRQGSSYEQFF. The CDR3 coding sequence is TGTGCCACCAGCAGACAGGGCTCGAGCTATGAGCAGTTCTTC.

The chain couples TRBV7-2 to TRBJ1-2, with D maybe TRBD1 (5 bases). The CDR3 spans 13 residues. Germline CDR1 SGHTA, CDR2 FQGNSA. The V and J ends lost 2 bases and 5 bases respectively, with 9 bases between them. CDR3 sequence reads: CASSLLTAYGYTF. The CDR3 DNA is TGTGCCAGCAGCTTATTGACAGCTTATGGCTACACCTTC. The complete variable domain, with remaining parts taken from reference TRBV7-2 and TRBJ1-2, reads GAGVSQSPSNKVTEKGKDVELRCDPISGHTALYWYRQSLGQGLEFLIYFQGNSAPDKSGLPSDRFSAERTGGSVSTLTIQRTQQEDSAVYLCASSLLTAYGYTFGSGTRLTVV.

This clone was counted a single time. The chain recombines TRBV19 with TRBJ2-5; 11 nucleotides agree with TRBD1. CDR1 LNHDA and CDR2 SQIVND come from the germline V gene (reference sequence). This CDR3 has 16 residues. After removal of 4 bases from V and 4 bases from J, the junction contained 8 bases not matched to a gene. The CDR3 nucleotides read TGTGCCAGTAGTACGACCCGGACAGGGGGCGGAGAGACCCAGTACTTC. It translates to CASSTTRTGGGETQYF.

The CDR3 spells CATSRDPAGVGNEQFF. The CDR3 nucleotides read TGTGCCACCAGCAGAGATCCGGCAGGGGTGGGCAATGAGCAGTTCTTC. The rearrangement uses TRBV15 and TRBJ2-1; D possibly corresponds to TRBD1 (6 bases). The germline V gene has CDR1 LNHNV and CDR2 YYDKDF (reference sequence). V lost 0 bases and J lost 6, with 15 bases in between. The CDR3 has 16 amino acids.

The genes are TRBV27 and TRBJ2-7; TRBD1 aligns across 10 bases. The CDR3 runs to 16 residues. The germline CDR1 and CDR2 sequences are MNHEY and SMNVEV (reference sequence). V was clipped by 4 bases and J by 0 bases; unmatched bases: 6. The CDR3 DNA reads as TGTGCCAGCAGTTCCCGACAGGGGGCGCGCTCCTACGAGCAGTACTTC. As protein: CASSSRQGARSYEQYF.

The CDR3 is CASSPGGWVSPLHF. The CDR3 DNA sequence: TGTGCCAGCAGCCCGGGAGGGTGGGTCTCACCCCTCCACTTT. The chain joins TRBV21-1 to TRBJ1-6. TRBV21-1 is marked as a pseudogene. There are 14 residues in the CDR3.

The chain has TRBV28 and TRBJ1-2; unclear D gene. Trimming pared 3 bases from V and 8 bases from J, leaving 13 bases between. Looked up from germline, CDR1 is MDHEN and CDR2 is SYDVKM. The CDR3 extends over 13 amino acids. CDR3 loop: CASSFLREGGYTF. The CDR3 DNA sequence: TGTGCCAGCAGTTTTTTAAGGGAGGGCGGCTACACCTTC.

This clone was seen more than once but under ten times. The J gene is TRBJ2-7, the V gene TRBV7-2; D is possibly TRBD2 (6 bases). V lost 3 bases to trimming and J lost 6 bases, with 18 bases between them. This CDR3 spans 15 amino acids. In germline, CDR1 is SGHTA, CDR2 FQGNSA. The CDR3: CASSLGGLATIEQYF. DNA for the CDR3: TGTGCCAGCAGCTTGGGGGGTCTCGCTACGATCGAGCAGTACTTC.